One sample yielded the 26 T cell receptor beta chains listed below, sequenced in a study of T cell responses to AZD1222 COVID-19 vaccine. Produced via immunoSEQ multiplex PCR; TCRdb's table is partial and in-frame only. The table records about 110,000 clones, about 90% of them present only once. Material: peripheral blood, obtained on day 0 of AZD1222 vaccination. Source of these receptors: an adult in good health.

The chain uses TRBV28 and TRBJ2-7; TRBD1 agrees at 9 bases. This CDR3 spans 15 amino acids. Germline assignment: CDR1 MDHEN and CDR2 SYDVKM. Trimming cost V 3 bases and J 2 bases; bases outside gene matches: 5. CDR3 coding DNA: TGTGCCAGCAGTTTTTTTGGGACAGGGACCTACGAGCAGTACTTC. Amino acids: CASSFFGTGTYEQYF.

This chain links TRBV5-4 with TRBJ2-5; no definite D call. The CDR3 loop spans 14 amino acids. Trimming removed 6 bases at V and 4 bases at J, with 16 bases between. The V gene's germline CDR1 is SGHNT and CDR2 YYREEE (reference sequence). CDR3 sequence reads: CASNFDLGRETQYF. The DNA for the CDR3 is TGTGCCAGCAACTTTGACTTAGGCAGAGAGACCCAGTACTTC.

CDR3 loop: CASSLGGANEKLFF. The CDR3 bases are TGTGCCAGCAGCTTAGGGGGAGCTAATGAAAAACTGTTTTTT. The chain carries TRBV11-3 and TRBJ1-4; D remains unclear. Germline V gene sequence: CDR1 SGHNT, CDR2 YENEEA. With 1 base removed from V and 3 bases from J, the gap between germline ends came to 6 bases. This CDR3 comprises 14 residues. The full variable domain, completed using reference TRBV11-3 and TRBJ1-4, is EAGVVQSPRYKIIEKKQPVAFWCNPISGHNTLYWYLQNLGQGPELLIRYENEEAVDDSQLPKDRFSAERLKGVDSTLKIQPAELGDSAVYLCASSLGGANEKLFFGSGTQLSVL.

The V call is TRBV6-5, the J call TRBJ1-2; 8 nucleotides align to TRBD1. Per the germline V gene, CDR1 is MNHEY and CDR2 is SVGAGI. The CDR3 length is 13 residues. V trimming: 6 bases; J trimming: 5 bases; junction bases outside the gene matches: 5. CDR3 loop: CASSPDRGYGYTF. The CDR3 nucleotides are TGTGCCAGCAGCCCCGACAGGGGTTATGGCTACACCTTC.

V gene TRBV28 combines with J gene TRBJ2-1; D uncertain. V gave up 3 bases and J gave up 4 bases, with 10 bases separating them. The germline V gene has CDR1 MDHEN and CDR2 SYDVKM. The CDR3 has 14 amino acids. CDR3 residues: CASSLASAYNEQFF. Written as DNA, the CDR3 is TGTGCCAGCAGTTTGGCAAGCGCTTACAATGAGCAGTTCTTC.

This sequence joins TRBV28 and TRBJ1-2; D not certain. CDR3 length: 13 amino acids. The V gene's germline CDR1 is MDHEN and CDR2 SYDVKM. The V end was cut by 6 bases, the J end by 4 bases, with 12 bases between. The CDR3 reads CASSSGEPYGYTF. Written as DNA, the CDR3 is TGTGCCAGCAGCTCAGGAGAACCCTATGGCTACACCTTC.

J is TRBJ2-3 and V is TRBV19; 7 bases match TRBD2. The CDR3 spans 15 residues. Germline trimming cut 3 bases from V and 5 bases from J; bases unmatched to any gene: 8. Per germline, CDR1 LNHDA and CDR2 SQIVND (reference sequence). This CDR3 reads CASSIGGTDLDTQYF. CDR3 bases: TGTGCCAGTAGTATCGGGGGGACCGACCTAGATACGCAGTATTTT.

The V call is TRBV6-5, the J call TRBJ1-1; D ambiguous. Germline CDR1 is MNHEY and CDR2 is SVGAGI. V gave up 1 base and J gave up 1 base, with 4 bases separating them. The CDR3 is made up of 13 amino acids. The CDR3 reads CASSYFGNTEAFF. DNA of the CDR3: TGTGCCAGCAGTTACTTTGGGAACACTGAAGCTTTCTTT.

The chain employs TRBV3-1 (or the pseudogene TRBV3-2) and TRBJ2-1; TRBD2 matches 9 bases. The V gene's germline CDR1 is LGHDT and CDR2 YNNKEL (reference sequence). The CDR3 is made up of 16 amino acids. Losses at the gene ends were 3 bases for V and 8 bases for J; bases not matched to a gene: 11. Here the CDR3 DNA reads TGTGCCAGCAGCCAGGAACGAGCGGGGGGCTTTCATGAGCAGTTCTTC. Its protein is CASSQERAGGFHEQFF.

The CDR3 bases are TGTGCCTGGAGGGCGGCAGTTTCCTACGAGCAGTACTTC. It yields the protein CAWRAAVSYEQYF. The chain uses TRBV30 and TRBJ2-7; D call uncertain. This CDR3 is 13 amino acids long. Trimming cost V 3 bases and J 1 base, with 10 bases left between them. The germline CDR1 and CDR2 sequences are GTSNPN and SVGIG (reference sequence).

V gene TRBV27 combines with J gene TRBJ2-7, with 10 nucleotides matching TRBD2. Germline V CDR1 and CDR2: MNHEY, SMNVEV (reference sequence). The CDR3 has 17 residues. Trimming removed 2 bases from V and 5 bases from J; junction bases left unmatched: 12. In DNA, the CDR3 is TGTGCCAGCAGTTTAAGCCCCAAGACTAGCGGGTTAAACGAGCAGTACTTC. Residues: CASSLSPKTSGLNEQYF.

The gene calls are TRBV6-5 and TRBJ2-7, with TRBD1 matching over 8 bases. Germline-derived CDR1 and CDR2 are MNHEY and SVGAGI. The CDR3 covers 13 residues. V lost 8 bases to trimming and J lost 2 bases; unmatched junction nucleotides: 5. This chain's CDR3 is CASLPTGAYEQYF. The DNA of the CDR3 is TGTGCCAGCCTTCCGACAGGGGCCTACGAGCAGTACTTC.

The chain links TRBV6-5 to TRBJ1-3; 11 bases match TRBD1. The CDR3 consists of 15 residues. Trimming at V came to 6 bases and at J to 2 bases, leaving 3 bases not matched to a gene. CDR1 and CDR2 (germline): MNHEY, SVGAGI. CDR3 sequence: CASRGTGGTGNTIYF. The CDR3 nucleotides read TGTGCCAGCAGGGGGACAGGGGGGACTGGAAACACCATATATTTT.

The chain combines TRBV24-1 with TRBJ2-1, with 11 bases lining up with TRBD1. The CDR3 has 13 amino acids. Germline V gives CDR1 KGHDR, CDR2 SFDVKD. V was pared by 7 bases and J by 10 bases, with 5 bases of the junction left unmatched. The DNA for the CDR3 is TGTGCCACCAGAGGACAGGGGGCATCGGAGCAGTTCTTC. Protein: CATRGQGASEQFF.

This clone was counted once. The chain links TRBV10-3 to TRBJ2-5; D tentatively reads TRBD1 or TRBD2 (5 bases each). V lost 4 bases to trimming and J lost 1 base, with 16 bases between them. Germline V gives CDR1 ENHRY, CDR2 SYGVKD. This CDR3 region has 16 residues. In DNA form, the CDR3 reads TGTGCCATCAGTGTGGACGAGGGGACGGGCCAAGAGACCCAGTACTTC. Translation gives CAISVDEGTGQETQYF.

The chain joins TRBV18 to TRBJ2-5; 8 bases are shared with TRBD2. Germline V gene sequence: CDR1 KGHSH, CDR2 LQKENI. V was pared by 0 bases and J by 5 bases, with 5 bases of the junction left unmatched. The CDR3 has 15 residues. CDR3 in DNA: TGTGCCAGCTCACCACCGACTAGCGCGGGGGAGACCCAGTACTTC. It encodes CASSPPTSAGETQYF. The entire variable domain, with the rest obtained from reference TRBV18 and TRBJ2-5, is as follows: NAGVMQNPRHLVRRRGQEARLRCSPMKGHSHVYWYRQLPEEGLKFMVYLQKENIIDESGMPKERFSAEFPKEGPSILRIQQVVRGDSAAYFCASSPPTSAGETQYFGPGTRLLVL.

This clone showed up just once. The chain links TRBV5-5 to TRBJ1-5; no firm D call. This CDR3 region has 15 residues. Trimming shortened V by 0 bases and J by 5 bases, and 12 bases separated the two germline ends. Germline V gene lookup returns CDR1 SGHKS and CDR2 YYEKEE (reference sequence). The CDR3 nucleotides read TGTGCCAGCAGCTTGGCGGGGAGTGATCATCAGCCCCAGCATTTT. It codes for CASSLAGSDHQPQHF.

J is TRBJ2-1 and V is TRBV7-2; TRBD2 aligns across 9 bases. Per germline, CDR1 SGHTA and CDR2 FQGNSA. V was pared by 2 bases and J by 7 bases, with 12 bases of the junction left unmatched. The CDR3 loop spans 17 amino acids. The CDR3 reads CASSLIPAGGRVNEQFF. The CDR3 nucleotides read TGTGCCAGCAGCTTAATACCAGCGGGGGGCCGTGTGAATGAGCAGTTCTTC.

This chain joins TRBV27 and TRBJ2-7, with unresolved D. The V gene's germline CDR1 is MNHEY and CDR2 SMNVEV (reference sequence). V gave up 6 bases and J gave up 4 bases, with 13 bases separating them. The CDR3 sequence is 13 residues long. The CDR3 region is CASRKGQKYEQYF. CDR3 DNA sequence: TGTGCCAGCAGGAAGGGCCAGAAGTACGAGCAGTACTTC.

The chain couples TRBV28 to TRBJ2-2; D perhaps matches TRBD2 (6 bases). CDR1 and CDR2 (germline): MDHEN, SYDVKM. V was trimmed by 5 bases and J by 2 bases, leaving 15 bases between them. The CDR3 has 16 amino acids. DNA of the CDR3: TGTGCCAGCAGTAACCCCGAGGACTATAACACCGGGGAGCTGTTTTTT. Its protein product is CASSNPEDYNTGELFF.

Turning to this clone: At one end the junction does not follow the germline gene, possibly because of a read error. The gene calls are TRBV6-5 and TRBJ1-4, with D unresolved. There are 16 residues in the CDR3. Looked up from germline, CDR1 is MNHEY and CDR2 is SVGAGI. The CDR3 region is CASSNSGRPTNEKLFF. The CDR3 bases are TGTGCCAGCAGTAACTCGGGCCGACCAACTAATGAAAAACTGTTTTTT.

This rearrangement joins TRBV7-9 to TRBJ2-1; tentative D call: TRBD2 (5 bases). Germline loops: CDR1 SEHNR, CDR2 FQNEAQ (reference sequence). V was shortened by 2 bases and J by 10 bases, with 18 bases between the two germline ends. CDR3 size: 15 residues. CDR3 sequence: CASSLLAPLVEEQFF. The DNA for the CDR3 is TGTGCCAGCAGCTTACTAGCTCCTCTTGTGGAGGAGCAGTTCTTC.

This clone has a single count. The chain uses TRBV11-3 and TRBJ2-7; D gene unclear. V lost 1 base, J lost 4 bases, and 14 bases lay in between. This CDR3 comprises 15 residues. CDR1 SGHNT and CDR2 YENEEA come from the germline V gene. In nucleotides, the CDR3 is TGTGCCAGCAGCTTAGTGGCAGATTCCGTTTACGAGCAGTACTTC. Its protein is CASSLVADSVYEQYF.

The chain links TRBV7-9 to TRBJ2-7; TRBD1 aligns across 10 bases. Germline V gene data show CDR1 as SEHNR and CDR2 as FQNEAQ (reference sequence). The CDR3 is 17 amino acids. V shed 1 base, J shed 4 bases, and the junction held 10 bases outside the gene matches. The CDR3 DNA reads TGTGCCAGCAGCTTAGGAGGGACAGGGGAAAAATGGTACGAGCAGTACTTC. It specifies CASSLGGTGEKWYEQYF.

The chain carries TRBV12-3 or TRBV12-4 and TRBJ1-5; D is unclear. This CDR3 has 13 residues. V shed 4 bases and J shed 0 bases, with 4 bases lying between them. CDR3 coding DNA: TGTGCCAGCAGTTCTGATAGCAATCAGCCCCAGCATTTT. It codes for CASSSDSNQPQHF.

This clone came up a few times. This sequence joins TRBV27 and TRBJ1-5; D uncertain. V lost 3 bases and J 5 bases, leaving 8 bases between the germline ends. Germline V gene lookup returns CDR1 MNHEY and CDR2 SMNVEV (reference sequence). The CDR3 has 13 amino acids. In DNA, the CDR3 is TGTGCCAGCAGTTTGAAGGAGTATCAGCCCCAGCATTTT. Its protein product is CASSLKEYQPQHF.